These 29 T cell receptor beta chains came from one sample sequenced in a study of blood T cells in healthy people across ages. Primed by a sample-barcoded 5' primer and a J-beta primer mix, a second PCR proceeded for about 7 to 11 cycles. A single record per CDR3 protein comes from TCRdb applying MiXCR to the 5' RACE reads. The sample lists 1,300,000 or so distinct CDR3 sequences, approximately 63% seen once, with roughly 7% in the top ten. Sequencing was performed on blood. The receptor source for this set is a man between 18 and 29 years old in good health.

V is TRBV6-2 or TRBV6-3 and J is TRBJ1-1; D is perhaps TRBD1 (5 bases). CDR1 and CDR2 (germline): MNHEY, SVGEGT. This CDR3 has 13 residues. Trimming pared 0 bases from V and 13 bases from J, leaving 15 bases between. In DNA, the CDR3 is TGTGCCAGCAGTTACTCAGGGGTTAGAGTTGATTTCTTT. It specifies CASSYSGVRVDFF.

This clonotype has only a few counts. The chain couples TRBV29-1 to TRBJ1-2; no reliable D call. CDR1 is SQVTM and CDR2 is ANQGSEA in the germline V gene. CDR3 length: 12 amino acids. Trimming took off 2 bases at V and 4 bases at J, with 8 bases between the two ends. This CDR3 is CSVEQETYGYTF. CDR3 nucleotides: TGCAGCGTTGAACAGGAGACCTATGGCTACACCTTC. Full variable domain (outside the CDR3, taken from reference TRBV29-1 and TRBJ1-2): SAVISQKPSRDICQRGTSLTIQCQVDSQVTMMFWYRQQPGQSLTLIATANQGSEATYESGFVIDKFPISRPNLTFSTLTVSNMSPEDSSIYLCSVEQETYGYTFGSGTRLTVV.

This chain uses TRBV29-1 with TRBJ2-7; TRBD2 is a possible D gene (6 bases). The end of the DNA aligns better with TRBJ2-5, so the J call may be wrong. The CDR3 has 14 residues. Per germline, CDR1 SQVTM and CDR2 ANQGSEA. The CDR3 nucleotides read TGCAGCGTTGAAGATGATAGGAGGGAAGAGACCCAGTACTTC. It encodes CSVEDDRREETQYF.

The CDR3 loop is CASSLMDRVSVKNIQYF. The CDR3 nucleotides are TGTGCCAGCAGCTTAATGGACAGGGTTTCAGTCAAAAACATTCAGTACTTC. V is TRBV11-2 and J is TRBJ2-4, with 8 positions matching TRBD1. The ends lost 2 bases at V and 3 bases at J; junction bases unmatched: 9. The CDR3 extends over 17 amino acids. The germline CDR1 and CDR2 sequences are SGHAT and FQNNGV.

This clonotype was observed once. This chain connects TRBV15 to TRBJ2-1; D gene ambiguous. Germline CDR1 is LNHNV and CDR2 is YYDKDF (reference sequence). This CDR3 has 13 residues. V dropped 11 bases and J dropped 8 bases, with 19 bases sitting between them. Here the CDR3 DNA reads TGTGCCGCCACCCTAACGGGTGGGGATGAGCAGTTCTTC. Its protein product is CAATLTGGDEQFF.

This rearrangement joins TRBV29-1 to TRBJ2-1, with 8 bases fitting TRBD2. The V gene end was trimmed by 6 bases and the J gene end by 6 bases; junction bases not matched to a gene: 10. This CDR3 has 14 amino acids. Germline assignment: CDR1 SQVTM and CDR2 ANQGSEA. The CDR3 reads CSVAGREAGNEQFF. CDR3 in DNA: TGCAGCGTGGCCGGGCGGGAGGCGGGCAATGAGCAGTTCTTC.

J is TRBJ1-4 and V is TRBV25-1, with a possible D match to TRBD1 (6 bases). The CDR3 totals 15 residues. The V gene lost 7 bases and the J gene lost 8 bases, with 20 bases spanning the gap. In germline, CDR1 is MGHDK, CDR2 SYGVNS. The CDR3 nucleotides read TGTGCCAGCAACCTGGGGGGCAGGGAGGAGGAAAAACTGTTTTTT. It specifies CASNLGGREEEKLFF.

The genes are TRBV7-2 and TRBJ1-2; possible D gene TRBD1, 6 bases. CDR1 and CDR2 (germline): SGHTA, FQGNSA. The length of the CDR3 is 16 residues. V was shortened by 1 base and J by 6 bases, with 18 bases between the two germline ends. The CDR3 spells CASSLEGPGQPNGYTF. Here the CDR3 DNA reads TGTGCCAGCAGCTTAGAGGGCCCTGGACAGCCGAATGGCTACACCTTC.

This chain links TRBV4-2 with TRBJ2-1; a weak D match, TRBD2 (6 bases). Germline CDR1 is LGHNA and CDR2 is YNFKEQ. Deletions cut 4 bases from V and 7 bases from J, with 17 bases between. This CDR3 has 15 amino acids. CDR3 residues: CASSPGLPMMNEQFF. CDR3 bases: TGTGCCAGCAGCCCGGGACTCCCGATGATGAATGAGCAGTTCTTC.

J is TRBJ2-7 and V is TRBV12-3 or TRBV12-4, with 10 nucleotides matching TRBD2. Losses at the gene ends were 6 bases for V and 2 bases for J; bases not matched to a gene: 7. The CDR3 is 15 residues long. CDR3 nucleotides: TGTGCCAGCAGGGGAGCGGGAGGGCGGACCTACGAGCAGTACTTC. Translated, it gives CASRGAGGRTYEQYF.

This clonotype was recorded a few times. V usage is TRBV5-1 and J usage is TRBJ2-7, with 7 bases that match TRBD1. Germline V CDR1 and CDR2: SGHRS, YFSETQ. Trimming cost V 2 bases and J 2 bases; bases outside gene matches: 4. The CDR3 is 14 residues long. CDR3 bases: TGCGCCAGCAGCTTCGGACAGGAAGCCTACGAGCAGTACTTC. The encoded protein is CASSFGQEAYEQYF.

V and J are TRBV29-1 and TRBJ2-1; TRBD2 might be the D (6 bases). V was cut by 1 base and J by 4 bases, with 8 bases left in between. In germline, CDR1 is SQVTM, CDR2 ANQGSEA. CDR3 length: 13 residues. This chain's CDR3 is CSVEVGTYNEQFF. The CDR3 DNA is TGCAGCGTTGAAGTAGGGACTTACAATGAGCAGTTCTTC.

The gene calls are TRBV20-1 and TRBJ2-3; 7 bases map to TRBD1. The CDR3 contains 19 residues. J gave up 3 bases and V 4 bases, and 22 bases lay outside the gene matches. Germline CDR1 and CDR2: DFQATT and SNEGSKA (reference sequence). Written as DNA, the CDR3 is TGCAGTGCTACCAGAAGCCGAGGGGGCCCTCCGCCAAAGACAGATACGCAGTATTTT. Encoded protein: CSATRSRGGPPPKTDTQYF.

The J gene is TRBJ2-1, the V gene TRBV3-1; D not certain. TRBJ2-7 explains the end of the DNA better; the J call may be wrong. The CDR3 runs to 13 residues. CDR1 LGHDT and CDR2 YNNKEL come from the germline V gene (reference sequence). The CDR3 nucleotides read TGTGCCAGCAGCCACCCCGAGTACAATGAGCAGTACTTC. It is translated as CASSHPEYNEQYF.

This sequence joins TRBV5-8 and TRBJ1-2, with 7 bases aligning to TRBD1. The J segment lost 4 bases and the V segment lost 0 bases, leaving 6 bases of the junction unmatched. Per germline, CDR1 SGHTS and CDR2 YDEGEE. This CDR3 has 15 residues. The DNA of the CDR3 is TGTGCCAGCAGCTTGGCCTCGACAGGGCGCTATGGCTACACCTTC. It specifies CASSLASTGRYGYTF. Complete variable domain (other parts from reference TRBV5-8 and TRBJ1-2): EAGVTQSPTHLIKTRGQQATLRCSPISGHTSVYWYQQALGLGLQFLLWYDEGEERNRGNFPPRFSGRQFPNYSSELNVNALELEDSALYLCASSLASTGRYGYTFGSGTRLTVV.

The chain couples TRBV5-1 to TRBJ1-4; tentatively, D is TRBD1 (6 bases). V shed 1 base and J shed 4 bases, with 14 bases lying between them. Germline-derived CDR1 and CDR2 are SGHRS and YFSETQ. The CDR3 has 16 residues. In nucleotides, the CDR3 is TGCGCCAGCAGCTTGAATCCGGGACAAGTTAATGAAAAACTGTTTTTT. This sequence encodes CASSLNPGQVNEKLFF.

The rearrangement links TRBV20-1 to TRBJ2-7; TRBD1 might be the D (6 bases). CDR1 is DFQATT and CDR2 is SNEGSKA in the germline V gene (reference sequence). The germline V and J ends were trimmed by 0 bases and 2 bases, with 11 bases remaining between them. The CDR3 contains 14 residues. CDR3 amino acids: CSARDSRDTYEQYF. CDR3 DNA: TGCAGTGCTAGAGACAGCAGGGACACCTACGAGCAGTACTTC.

The chain is built from TRBV20-1 and TRBJ2-7; D tentatively fits TRBD1 or TRBD2 (6 bases each). V lost 5 bases and J 3 bases, leaving 20 bases between the germline ends. CDR1 is DFQATT, CDR2 SNEGSKA, per germline (reference sequence). The CDR3 contains 15 residues. CDR3 in DNA: TGCAGTGCTGGGGCAGACACAGGAGGGGGCTACGAGCAGTACTTC. This encodes CSAGADTGGGYEQYF.

V gene TRBV27 combines with J gene TRBJ2-1; 8 nucleotides agree with TRBD2. In germline, CDR1 is MNHEY, CDR2 SMNVEV (reference sequence). V trimming: 5 bases; J trimming: 5 bases; junction bases outside the gene matches: 8. The CDR3 consists of 15 residues. In DNA, the CDR3 is TGTGCCAGCAGTACTCGACTAGCGACTAACAATGAGCAGTTCTTC. Its protein is CASSTRLATNNEQFF.

This chain joins TRBV10-3 and TRBJ2-5; 11 bases agree with TRBD2. CDR3 length: 16 residues. Germline CDR1 reads ENHRY; CDR2 reads SYGVKD. After removal of 2 bases from V and 2 bases from J, the junction contained 4 bases not matched to a gene. The CDR3 protein is CAISETSGGSQETQYF. In DNA, the CDR3 is TGTGCCATCAGTGAGACTAGCGGGGGCTCGCAAGAGACCCAGTACTTC.

The CDR3 region is CAISYERGPDTQYF. The CDR3 DNA reads TGTGCCATCAGTTACGAGCGGGGGCCAGATACGCAGTATTTT. V and J are TRBV10-3 and TRBJ2-3; TRBD2 aligns across 8 bases. CDR1 is ENHRY and CDR2 is SYGVKD in the germline V gene. The length of the CDR3 is 14 residues. Trimming at V came to 5 bases and at J to 4 bases, leaving 5 bases not matched to a gene.

The chain links TRBV5-5 to TRBJ1-1; 9 bases map to TRBD1. This CDR3 comprises 17 residues. The trim removed 7 bases at V and 0 bases at J, leaving 13 bases unmatched. Germline V gene sequence: CDR1 SGHKS, CDR2 YYEKEE (reference sequence). The CDR3 nucleotides are TGTGCCAGCGCCGGAGGACAGGGGAGGTTCATGAACACTGAAGCTTTCTTT. Translation: CASAGGQGRFMNTEAFF.

This chain uses TRBV20-1 with TRBJ2-7; possibly TRBD2 for D (5 bases). In germline, CDR1 is DFQATT, CDR2 SNEGSKA (reference sequence). This CDR3 is 12 amino acids long. The germline V and J ends were trimmed by 6 bases and 7 bases, with 16 bases remaining between them. The CDR3 reads CSAEGLSGEQYF. The CDR3 DNA is TGCAGTGCAGAAGGACTGTCGGGTGAGCAGTACTTC.

This chain joins TRBV11-2 and TRBJ2-7, with D uncertain. CDR3 length: 11 residues. Trimming left V 5 bases short and J 3 bases short, with 5 bases between. CDR1 SGHAT and CDR2 FQNNGV come from the germline V gene. The CDR3 sequence is CASSNIYEQYF. CDR3 sequence (DNA): TGTGCCAGCAGCAATATCTACGAGCAGTACTTC.

Concerning this clonotype: Relative to the germline gene, one junction end is altered; a read error may explain this. The chain combines TRBV5-1 with TRBJ2-2; 8 bases are a match to TRBD1. This CDR3 has 16 residues. The germline V gene encodes CDR1 SGHRS and CDR2 YFSETQ. The CDR3 nucleotides are TGCGCCAGCCGTCAACAGGGGGTCACGAACACTGGGGAGCTGTTTTTT. Protein sequence: CASRQQGVTNTGELFF.

This clonotype was counted between two and nine times. V and J are TRBV6-5 and TRBJ2-1; D ambiguous. V lost 4 bases to trimming and J lost 7 bases, with 11 bases between them. The length of the CDR3 is 13 residues. Germline lookup yields CDR1 MNHEY and CDR2 SVGAGI. The DNA for the CDR3 is TGTGCCAGCAGTTTAAGTTTGTGGAATGAGCAGTTCTTC. This gives the protein CASSLSLWNEQFF.

This chain joins TRBV4-1 and TRBJ2-2; 8 nucleotides line up with TRBD2. The CDR3 extends over 14 amino acids. Per the germline V gene, CDR1 is MGHRA and CDR2 is YSYEKL. Trimming removed 4 bases from V and 7 bases from J; junction bases left unmatched: 5. The CDR3 bases are TGCGCCAGCAGCCTTCCTAGCGGGCTCGGGGAGCTGTTTTTT. It is translated as CASSLPSGLGELFF.

There are a few counts of this clonotype. This chain joins TRBV25-1 and TRBJ2-7; D may be TRBD1 or TRBD2 (6 bases each). V dropped 2 bases and J dropped 0 bases, with 14 bases sitting between them. This CDR3 has 16 amino acids. Germline V lookup: CDR1 MGHDK, CDR2 SYGVNS. This CDR3 reads CASSEVGGLSSYEQYF. CDR3 in DNA: TGTGCCAGCAGTGAAGTAGGGGGACTTAGCTCCTACGAGCAGTACTTC.

CDR3 in amino acids: CASTDPSGRQETQYF. The CDR3 region has the DNA TGTGCCAGCACTGACCCTAGCGGGAGGCAAGAGACCCAGTACTTC. The chain recombines TRBV2 with TRBJ2-5; TRBD2 matches at 11 bases. The CDR3 loop spans 15 amino acids. V shed 7 bases, J shed 2 bases, and the junction held 6 bases outside the gene matches. Germline V lookup: CDR1 SNHLY, CDR2 FYNNEI.